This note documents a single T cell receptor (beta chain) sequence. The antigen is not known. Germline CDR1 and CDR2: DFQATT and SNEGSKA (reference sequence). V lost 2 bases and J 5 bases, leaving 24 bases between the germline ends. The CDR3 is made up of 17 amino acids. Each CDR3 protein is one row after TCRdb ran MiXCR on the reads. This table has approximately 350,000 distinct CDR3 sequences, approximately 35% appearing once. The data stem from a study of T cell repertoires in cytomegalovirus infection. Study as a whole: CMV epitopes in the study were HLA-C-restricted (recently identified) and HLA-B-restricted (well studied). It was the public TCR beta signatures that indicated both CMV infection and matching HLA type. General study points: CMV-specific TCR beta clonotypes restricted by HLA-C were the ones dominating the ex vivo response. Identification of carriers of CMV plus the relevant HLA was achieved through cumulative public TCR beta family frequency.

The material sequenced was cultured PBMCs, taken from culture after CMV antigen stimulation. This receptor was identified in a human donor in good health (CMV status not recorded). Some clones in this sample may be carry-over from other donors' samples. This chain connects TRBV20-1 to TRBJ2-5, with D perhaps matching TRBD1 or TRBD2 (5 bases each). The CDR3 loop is CSARPALGTAWGETQYF. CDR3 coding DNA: TGCAGTGCTAGACCCGCTCTAGGTACCGCCTGGGGGGAGACCCAGTACTTC.